The 20 T cell receptor beta chains listed next were all sequenced from one sample in a study of chemoradiotherapy in HPV16-positive cancers. Using immunoSEQ multiplex PCR, the repertoire was profiled, and TCRdb retains in-frame clones only, with some absent. The data show hundreds of clones, 92% seen once. The sequenced sample was tumor tissue, obtained from a patient who underwent chemoradiotherapy. The source of these receptors is a human donor with HPV-associated anogenital cancer.

J is TRBJ1-2 and V is TRBV9, with D unclear. Trimming took 0 bases from V and 1 from J, leaving 7 bases between them. CDR1 and CDR2 (germline): SGDLS, YYNGEE. The CDR3 contains 14 residues. The CDR3 protein is CASSVEGSNYGYTF. In DNA, the CDR3 is TGTGCCAGCAGCGTAGAGGGCAGTAACTATGGCTACACCTTC.

As to this clone: One end of the junction does not line up with germline, which may come from a read error. The gene calls are TRBV28 and TRBJ2-5; D ambiguous. Per the germline V gene, CDR1 is MDHEN and CDR2 is SYDVKM. This CDR3 contains 15 residues. The DNA of the CDR3 is TGTGCCAGCAGTTTGATTACTACTGCAAGAGAGGCCCAGTACTTC. This codes for CASSLITTAREAQYF. The full variable domain, its missing parts supplied by reference TRBV28 and TRBJ2-5, is DVKVTQSSRYLVKRTGEKVFLECVQDMDHENMFWYRQDPGLGLRLIYFSYDVKMKEKGDIPEGYSVSREKKERFSLILESASTNQTSMYLCASSLITTAREAQYFGPGTRLLVL.

The chain uses TRBV19 and TRBJ1-1; 7 nucleotides match TRBD1. The CDR3 is 15 residues long. J was trimmed by 4 bases and V by 6 bases; bases with no gene match: 11. The germline V gene has CDR1 LNHDA and CDR2 SQIVND (reference sequence). This CDR3 reads CASRQSQTGATEAFF. DNA for the CDR3: TGTGCCAGTAGACAGAGTCAAACAGGGGCCACTGAAGCTTTCTTT.

This chain joins TRBV9 and TRBJ2-7, with D possibly matching TRBD1 (5 bases). Germline CDR1 is SGDLS and CDR2 is YYNGEE. There are 15 residues in the CDR3. V was trimmed by 1 base and J by 2 bases, leaving 13 bases between them. The CDR3 here is CASSVRAGSTYEQYF. The CDR3 DNA follows: TGTGCCAGCAGCGTACGGGCAGGGTCAACCTACGAGCAGTACTTC.

The gene calls are TRBV29-1 and TRBJ2-2, with a possible D match to TRBD2 (6 bases). With 3 bases removed from V and 4 bases from J, the gap between germline ends came to 18 bases. Per the germline V gene, CDR1 is SQVTM and CDR2 is ANQGSEA. CDR3 length: 16 amino acids. CDR3 amino acids: CSVEVPIGGPTGELFF. The DNA for the CDR3 is TGCAGCGTTGAGGTCCCGATCGGGGGTCCCACCGGGGAGCTGTTTTTT.

This chain links TRBV11-2 with TRBJ2-3; D is ambiguous. The CDR3 is 13 amino acids. The V gene lost 3 bases and the J gene lost 0 bases, with 4 bases spanning the gap. Germline V gene sequence: CDR1 SGHAT, CDR2 FQNNGV. The CDR3 DNA reads as TGTGCCAGCAGCTTTCGCAGCACAGATACGCAGTATTTT. This gives the protein CASSFRSTDTQYF.

This chain joins TRBV12-5 and TRBJ1-3, with 9 bases that match TRBD1. With 6 bases clipped from V and 2 bases from J, the junction kept 2 bases outside the gene matches. Germline V gives CDR1 LGHNT, CDR2 FRNRAP. CDR3 length: 14 amino acids. CDR3 residues: CASGRDRAGNTIYF. The CDR3 DNA reads TGTGCTAGTGGCCGGGACAGGGCTGGAAACACCATATATTTT.

The rearrangement joins TRBV10-3 to TRBJ1-1, with 7 bases identical to TRBD1. The germline CDR1 and CDR2 sequences are ENHRY and SYGVKD. The CDR3 contains 14 residues. With 6 bases clipped from V and 6 bases from J, the junction kept 10 bases outside the gene matches. This chain's CDR3 is CAIRADRTVAEAFF. The CDR3 region has the DNA TGTGCCATCAGAGCGGACAGGACTGTAGCTGAAGCTTTCTTT.

The rearrangement links TRBV29-1 to TRBJ2-7; weak D call: TRBD1 (6 bases). The CDR3 is made up of 12 amino acids. Deletions cut 7 bases from V and 3 bases from J, with 13 bases between. CDR1 SQVTM and CDR2 ANQGSEA come from the germline V gene. The CDR3 is CSAQGSGYEQYF. The CDR3 coding sequence is TGCAGCGCCCAGGGGAGCGGCTACGAGCAGTACTTC.

V usage is TRBV2 and J usage is TRBJ2-7; 7 bases agree with TRBD1. There are 14 residues in the CDR3. The germline gives CDR1 SNHLY, CDR2 FYNNEI. Trimming cost V 1 base and J 2 bases; bases outside gene matches: 2. CDR3 region: CASSEGDRAYEQYF. CDR3 sequence (DNA): TGTGCCAGCAGTGAAGGTGACAGGGCCTACGAGCAGTACTTC.

This clone has a handful of counts. This chain links TRBV12-5 with TRBJ1-1, with TRBD1 matching 10 bases. After removal of 0 bases from V and 8 bases from J, the junction contained 6 bases not matched to a gene. CDR3 size: 15 residues. Germline loops: CDR1 LGHNT, CDR2 FRNRAP. The CDR3 region has the DNA TGTGCTAGTGGTTTGGTGGTCGGGACAGGGGCCGAAGCTTTCTTT. This gives the protein CASGLVVGTGAEAFF. Full variable domain (remainder filled in from reference TRBV12-5 and TRBJ1-1): DARVTQTPRHKVTEMGQEVTMRCQPILGHNTVFWYRQTMMQGLELLAYFRNRAPLDDSGMPKDRFSAEMPDATLATLKIQPSEPRDSAVYFCASGLVVGTGAEAFFGQGTRLTVV.

The chain recombines TRBV7-2 with TRBJ1-2; 9 bases are a match to TRBD1. Germline CDR1 and CDR2: SGHTA and FQGNSA. After removal of 5 bases from V and 6 bases from J, the junction contained 22 bases not matched to a gene. CDR3 size: 19 residues. The CDR3 DNA sequence: TGTGCCAGCAGCCCTCGGACAGGGGCCCCAGTTACGGGGTACGATGGCTACACCTTC. Protein product: CASSPRTGAPVTGYDGYTF.

This sequence joins TRBV18 and TRBJ1-6; D possibly corresponds to TRBD1 (5 bases). V was pared by 5 bases and J by 4 bases, with 24 bases between. Germline V CDR1 and CDR2: KGHSH, LQKENI. CDR3 length: 19 amino acids. The CDR3 sequence: CASSTLRRPTDQYNSPLHF. The CDR3 DNA is TGTGCCAGCTCAACTTTACGACGCCCGACAGACCAATATAATTCACCCCTCCACTTT.

This clone has a single count. This chain connects TRBV6-1 to TRBJ1-5, with D perhaps matching TRBD1 (5 bases). CDR3 length: 14 residues. Germline loops: CDR1 MNHNS, CDR2 SASEGT. The V gene lost 3 bases and the J gene lost 6 bases, with 12 bases spanning the gap. The CDR3 nucleotides read TGTGCCAGCAGTGATTCTCCGGGGGGTCAGCCCCAGCATTTT. Its protein product is CASSDSPGGQPQHF.

The J gene is TRBJ1-2, the V gene TRBV6-5; D unclear. This CDR3 contains 13 residues. The germline gives CDR1 MNHEY, CDR2 SVGAGI. The V end lost 2 bases, the J end lost 3 bases, and 7 bases lay between the germline ends. This CDR3 is CASSYKPDYGYTF. Written as DNA, the CDR3 is TGTGCCAGCAGTTACAAGCCGGACTATGGCTACACCTTC.

V gene TRBV5-6 combines with J gene TRBJ2-7; D not certain. The CDR3 is 12 residues long. V lost 1 base and J lost 6, with 8 bases in between. Germline CDR1 reads SGHDT; CDR2 reads YYEEEE. The CDR3 loop reads CASSLWGFEQYF. CDR3 nucleotides: TGTGCCAGCAGCTTGTGGGGTTTCGAGCAGTACTTC. The whole variable domain, filled in from reference TRBV5-6 and TRBJ2-7, reads DAGVTQSPTHLIKTRGQQVTLRCSPKSGHDTVSWYQQALGQGPQFIFQYYEEEERQRGNFPDRFSGHQFPNYSSELNVNALLLGDSALYLCASSLWGFEQYFGPGTRLTVT.

This clone was detected only a few times. V gene TRBV7-9 combines with J gene TRBJ2-7; 10 bases line up with TRBD2. The germline V gene has CDR1 SEHNR and CDR2 FQNEAQ (reference sequence). J was trimmed by 3 bases and V by 3 bases; bases with no gene match: 5. The CDR3 runs to 15 residues. CDR3 coding DNA: TGTGCCAGCAGCTTTGGTAGCGGGGGGAACTACGAGCAGTACTTC. This codes for CASSFGSGGNYEQYF.

The chain is built from TRBV20-1 and TRBJ2-5; unclear D gene. The CDR3 is made up of 11 amino acids. V lost 6 bases, J lost 1 base, and 6 bases lay in between. In germline, CDR1 is DFQATT, CDR2 SNEGSKA (reference sequence). The CDR3 DNA reads as TGCAGTGCCTTTAGCCAAGAGACCCAGTACTTC. It codes for CSAFSQETQYF.

The V and J genes are TRBV5-1 and TRBJ2-5, with TRBD2 identical over 8 bases. The germline CDR1 and CDR2 sequences are SGHRS and YFSETQ. This CDR3 region has 17 residues. Trimming took 0 bases from V and 2 from J; bases not matched to a gene: 9. DNA of the CDR3: TGCGCCAGCAGCTTGGAATTGGGAGCGGGGGAGCAAGAGACCCAGTACTTC. This translates into CASSLELGAGEQETQYF.

The chain combines TRBV6-6 with TRBJ2-3, with TRBD2 identical over 10 bases. Germline CDR1 MNHNY, CDR2 SVGAGI (reference sequence). CDR3 length: 16 amino acids. J was trimmed by 3 bases and V by 2 bases; bases with no gene match: 5. The CDR3, as DNA: TGTGCCAGCAGTTACCAGAGCGGGGGGGCAACAGATACGCAGTATTTT. As protein: CASSYQSGGATDTQYF.